The clone carrying this T cell receptor (beta chain) was observed many times. What it recognizes is unknown. The sample comes from a study of T-cell memory formation after mild COVID-19. Overall study: Clustering of TCRs was largely donor specific.

With 3 bases removed from V and 4 bases from J, the gap between germline ends came to 9 bases. CDR3 size: 13 residues. Per the germline V gene, CDR1 is SGHRS and CDR2 is YFSETQ. One entry per CDR3 protein results from TCRdb running MiXCR on the 5' RACE reads. The data hold 300,000 or so distinct CDR3 sequences, with around 15% observed a single time. General study results and limits: A balance of CD4 and CD8 characterized clones contracting day 15 to 85, whereas later expanders leaned CD4+. A second wave of clones peaked on day 37, and their SARS-CoV-2 specificity went unconfirmed. Mainly in CM and EM were contracting CD4+ clones; CD8+ were in EMRA.

The sequence derives from a young man who had mild COVID-19 (a few samples of this study predate the infection). Cell type and time point are not known. The sample consisted of PBMCs or a T cell subset sorted from them (not recorded which). The chain has TRBV5-1 and TRBJ2-3; maybe TRBD2 (7 bases). The CDR3 region is CASSWEGADTQYF. Written as DNA, the CDR3 is TGCGCCAGCAGCTGGGAGGGGGCAGATACGCAGTATTTT.